This is a list of T cell receptor beta chains from one sample in a study of post-analysis software for immune sequencing data. TCRdb re-called the PCR reads through MiXCR, storing one row per CDR3 protein. This sample has roughly 800,000 distinct CDR3 sequences, with 35% to 55% found just once. Material for sequencing was blood. The receptors originated from a girl aged 10 to 17 with multiple sclerosis. Each CDR3 is given with its conserved first and last residue.

>TRBV28|TRBJ2-7
CASGSGGYYEQYF
>TRBV15|TRBJ2-5
CATSRFKAGEETQYF
>TRBV7-9|TRBJ2-5
CTSRPDRGLEETQYF
>TRBV29-1|TRBJ2-7
CSVESGDEQYF
>TRBV7-6|TRBJ2-1
CASSLELAWGVQFF
>TRBV12-3/TRBV12-4|TRBJ1-4
CASTGTIEKLFF
>TRBV10-3|TRBJ1-1
CAISDRGWDPNTEAFF
>TRBV12-3/TRBV12-4|TRBJ1-1
CASSLGRQIMNTEAFF
>TRBV5-1|TRBJ2-1
CASSLGSTGRNEQFF
>TRBV6-5|TRBJ2-7
CASSRQEGPYEQYF
>TRBV29-1|TRBJ2-1
CSVEEGLEFQFF
>TRBV3-1|TRBJ1-4
CASSPGTGGEKLFF
>TRBV7-9|TRBJ1-2
CASSRDINYGYTF
>TRBV13|TRBJ2-4
CASSLVGGRRAKNIQYF
>TRBV29-1|TRBJ1-1
CSVGGVGTQMNTEAFF
>TRBV10-1|.
CASSVSETVTYEQYF
>TRBV18|TRBJ2-5
CASSPRLAQGAQETQYF
>TRBV9|TRBJ2-3
CASSSGQVTSTDTQYF
>TRBV24-1|TRBJ2-5
CATSDHATGPQETQYF
>TRBV28|TRBJ1-2
CATDTLYGYTF
>TRBV25-1|TRBJ1-2
CASSSPGTGFPGYTF
>TRBV9|.
CASSATPGRQETQYF
>TRBV29-1|TRBJ1-5
CSVRLNSNQPQHF
>TRBV7-9|TRBJ1-2
CASSSTGVGGNGYTF
>TRBV27|TRBJ2-7
CASSLGTGTPYEQYF
>TRBV19|.
CASAAGQGDLYEQYF
>TRBV6-6|TRBJ1-5
CASSYSRADPSNQPQHF
>TRBV5-1|TRBJ1-1
CASSLGGNRGKDTEAFF
>TRBV6-2/TRBV6-3|.
CASGSLEGGGEQYF
>TRBV7-9|TRBJ2-1
CASATGTSGYNEQFF
>TRBV12-3/TRBV12-4|TRBJ1-5
CASSSSPGTGDSNQPQHF
>TRBV5-6|TRBJ2-7
CASSFSRVGGGQYF
>TRBV28|TRBJ1-2
CASTGPSWYGYTF
>TRBV20-1|TRBJ2-5
CSARPGTSRETQYF
>TRBV6-6|.
CASSYGAGLLEQYF
>TRBV20-1|TRBJ2-3
CSAISTQTTDTQYF
>TRBV6-1|TRBJ2-5
CASRDTGLPQETQYF
>TRBV24-1|TRBJ2-1
CATSEPGTSGRVEQFF
>TRBV30|TRBJ2-3
CAWSVGSGPSRDTQYF
>TRBV7-3|TRBJ2-1
CASSAVLGNEQFF
>TRBV27|TRBJ2-3
CASSLMREADTQYF
>TRBV5-1|TRBJ1-2
CASSLGVLNYGYTF
>TRBV7-8|TRBJ2-3
CASSLRERQYF
>TRBV29-1|TRBJ2-7
CSVEAPTGSDEQYF
>TRBV3-1|TRBJ2-1
CASSQGESSYNEQFF
>TRBV7-2|.
CASSDQRETQYF
>TRBV28|TRBJ2-5
CASSSTGMLETQYF
>TRBV6-2/TRBV6-3|TRBJ2-7
CASSYSRGAGGSYEQYF
>TRBV12-3/TRBV12-4|TRBJ2-3
CASSLLVGLVTDTQYF
>TRBV12-3/TRBV12-4|TRBJ2-7
CASNLDGPWYEQYF
>TRBV15|TRBJ2-1
CATSRRAQGYNEQFF
>TRBV12-3/TRBV12-4|TRBJ2-7
CASLQLAGGPYEQYF
>TRBV12-3/TRBV12-4|TRBJ1-4
CASSFGTVGEKLFF
>TRBV18|TRBJ1-2
CASSPQGHYGYTF
>TRBV4-3|TRBJ1-6
CASSQHTNSPPHF
>TRBV2|TRBJ2-3
CASSRTSGSADTQYF
>TRBV20-1|.
CSARDTGLHEQYF
>TRBV6-5|TRBJ1-2
CASTLLGGGTDGYTF
>TRBV6-5|TRBJ2-7
CASSISGMGSTYEQYF
>TRBV14|TRBJ2-5
CASSQGVQGGETQYF